This T cell receptor (beta chain) is from a study of blood T cell repertoires in COVID-19 (dated by TCRdb to 2019 to 2021). A note on the overall study: Collaborator samples came from the United States, Italy and Spain and covered acute and convalescent phases of COVID-19. The prospective study material was composed of cDNA or gDNA derived from T cells, B-cell-depleted T cells, or PBMCs. The dataset comprised deeply sampled blood TCRbeta repertoires from subjects exposed to, actively infected with, or recovered from COVID-19. A freely available public database, intended as a resource for researchers studying the immune response to SARS-CoV-2, is where the repertoires were released. The samples were drawn from the first 160 participants of the ongoing ImmuneRACE study and from over a thousand subjects provided by 6 global collaborators. Nearly every sample came with metadata listing a de-identified subject ID, COVID-19 status, age in years and sex. HLA class I and class II types, where available, came from metadata supplied by the sample provider rather than from assay-based typing. The research as a whole found: How much clinical and demographic metadata was included differed by source and by participant, and the metadata was provided uncurated.

TCRbeta CDR3 regions were amplified from genomic DNA using the immunoSEQ Assay, a bias-controlled multiplex PCR. Per the original workflow: The number of nucleated cells in each sample was estimated from the amplification of reference gene primers within the assay. To quantify the absolute abundance of each unique TCRbeta CDR3 rearrangement, sequence reads were collapsed and filtered. For each sample, productive Simpson clonality was calculated by taking the square root of Simpson's diversity index across productive rearrangements. TCRdb holds this immuneACCESS table with in-frame rearrangements only. Some clones are missing; in checked studies, unresolved V genes explain under half, and the rest has no known cause. V, J and clone size derive from that table, while D and trimming were established from the DNA sequence. The table for this sample lists around 400,000 clones; around 87% of them were counted only once. The leading ten clones occupy roughly a tenth of the sample.

About this clone itself: The clone's antigen remains unknown. Base-call qualities are not available, and no considerably larger clone is one nucleotide away.

At one collaborating source in Seattle, patients were enrolled during active infection and were followed longitudinally through the course of disease. The collaborating institutions used their own protocols to collect whole blood in K2EDTA tubes. For TCRbeta analysis, collaborator samples were shipped as frozen whole blood, as isolated PBMCs, or as DNA extracted from either sample type. The clonotype originates from a woman aged 25-40 years with COVID-19, enrolled during active disease. The source material was peripheral blood.

The CDR3 reads CASSLAEGRNSPLHF. Here is the DNA: TGCGCCAGCAGCTTGGCAGAAGGGAGGAATTCACCCCTCCACTTT. The rearrangement joined TRBV5-1 to TRBJ1-6, with the D gene call left open. In the germline V gene, CDR1 corresponds to SGHRS and CDR2 to YFSETQ. V sheds 0 bases and J sheds 7 bases, leaving 11 bases between their ends. The CDR3 goes from the cysteine to the phenylalanine over 15 residues. The sequence is cut down to CDR3 DNA, 45 bases in frame from base 1.